This is a list of T cell receptor beta chains from one sample in a study of T cell responses to AZD1222 COVID-19 vaccine. The method was immunoSEQ multiplex PCR; TCRdb's version includes in-frame clones alone and lacks a portion of them. The sample has 40,000 or so clones, around 80% seen once; the top ten hold under 20%. The specimen was peripheral blood, collected 28 days after the second AZD1222 dose. The source of these receptors is an adult who received the AZD1222 COVID-19 vaccine. The conserved cysteine and the conserved F or W are not part of the CDR3 here. Fields, in order: J gene, clone size, V gene, CDR3 protein. Rows may omit the clone size; those that give it use once, few, many or a size class.

J gene: TRBJ2-7; clone size: .; V gene: TRBV21-1; CDR3 protein: ASSNDRSRIEQY
J gene: TRBJ1-5; clone size: .; V gene: TRBV7-9; CDR3 protein: ASSSLKGATEPQH
J gene: TRBJ1-2; clone size: few; V gene: TRBV2; CDR3 protein: ASSGTQGLYNGYT
J gene: TRBJ2-7; clone size: few; V gene: TRBV2; CDR3 protein: ASSRGPSSYEQY
J gene: TRBJ1-1; clone size: medium-sized; V gene: TRBV19; CDR3 protein: ASSLGLEAF
J gene: TRBJ2-5; clone size: .; V gene: TRBV7-9; CDR3 protein: ASSPLSETQY
J gene: TRBJ1-2; clone size: few; V gene: TRBV12-3/TRBV12-4; CDR3 protein: ASSLNSYGYT
J gene: TRBJ1-4; clone size: once; V gene: TRBV28; CDR3 protein: ASSGARTVPDNEKLF
J gene: TRBJ2-7; clone size: .; V gene: TRBV5-1; CDR3 protein: ASSLGGGGHSSYEQY
J gene: TRBJ2-5; clone size: .; V gene: TRBV7-2; CDR3 protein: ASSQTSGWETQY
J gene: TRBJ1-1; clone size: .; V gene: TRBV18; CDR3 protein: ASSPRNRGGTEAF
J gene: TRBJ2-7; clone size: .; V gene: TRBV27; CDR3 protein: ASSLWQGSEQY
J gene: TRBJ2-3; clone size: .; V gene: TRBV6-5; CDR3 protein: ASNQLAGGTDTQY
J gene: TRBJ2-7; clone size: .; V gene: TRBV28; CDR3 protein: ASTRPGISSYEQY
J gene: TRBJ1-1; clone size: few; V gene: TRBV11-2; CDR3 protein: ASSLRVMFAEAF